The 12 T cell receptor beta chains below come from one sample, sequenced in a study of T cell clonality in common variable immunodeficiency. Study-level points and caveats: In common variable immunodeficiency, TCR beta chains reportedly carried fewer deletions and N-nucleotide insertions.

Their antigen targets remain unknown. Data came from immunoSEQ multiplex PCR; TCRdb stores just in-frame clones and leaves some out. The sample shows approximately 20,000 clones, none of them appearing just once. The sequenced sample was peripheral blood mononuclear cells. These receptors were collected from a human donor with common variable immunodeficiency.

This clone was found many times. With the read ending 3 residues before the CDR3 end, the germline J gene is used to fill in that end. The chain has TRBV28 and TRBJ2-7; TRBD1 agrees at 9 bases. With V trimmed by 5 bases and J by 3 bases, 8 bases remained unmatched. Germline V gene sequence: CDR1 MDHEN, CDR2 SYDVKM. The CDR3 length is 15 residues. This CDR3 is CASSPKQGAIYEQYF. CDR3 DNA (partial): TGTGCCAGCAGTCCGAAACAGGGGGCGATCTACGAG. The whole variable domain, remainder taken from reference TRBV28 and TRBJ2-7, is DVKVTQSSRYLVKRTGEKVFLECVQDMDHENMFWYRQDPGLGLRLIYFSYDVKMKEKGDIPEGYSVSREKKERFSLILESASTNQTSMYLCASSPKQGAIYEQYFGPGTRLTVT.

As to this clone: The missing CDR3 end, 3 residues past where the read stops, is filled in from the germline J gene. The chain is built from TRBV19 and TRBJ2-7; 8 bases match TRBD1. V was clipped by 3 bases and J by 3 bases; unmatched bases: 4. This CDR3 has 14 residues. CDR1 is LNHDA, CDR2 SQIVND, per germline (reference sequence). The sequenced CDR3 bases are TGTGCCAGTAGTATTCCGGGACAGGTCTACGAG. Its translation: CASSIPGQVYE. The CDR3, in full, reads CASSIPGQVYEQYF. Filled out from reference TRBV19 and TRBJ2-7, the complete variable domain reads DGGITQSPKYLFRKEGQNVTLSCEQNLNHDAMYWYRQDPGQGLRLIYYSQIVNDFQKGDIAEGYSVSREKKESFPLTVTSAQKNPTAFYLCASSIPGQVYEQYFGPGTRLTVT.

This clone showed up many times. The read terminates 3 residues before the CDR3 end, so the remaining end is supplied by the germline J gene. This chain links TRBV6-1 with TRBJ2-1, with 7 bases lining up with TRBD2. The CDR3 extends over 16 amino acids. J gave up 4 bases and V 4 bases, and 10 bases lay outside the gene matches. Germline CDR1 is MNHNS and CDR2 is SASEGT. Incomplete CDR3 DNA: TGTGCCAGCAGTGCGGAGGGGAAGGGAGGGTACAATGAG. Translated, it gives CASSAEGKGGYNE. The full-length CDR3 reads as CASSAEGKGGYNEQFF.

The sample holds many counts of this clone. The CDR3 is cut off 3 residues early in the read; its end comes from the germline J gene. The rearrangement links TRBV5-1 to TRBJ1-2; 11 bases map to TRBD1. The ends lost 5 bases at V and 5 bases at J; junction bases unmatched: 11. The germline CDR1 and CDR2 sequences are SGHRS and YFSETQ. The CDR3 has 16 residues. The CDR3 sequence: CASRQDAGQGGYGYTF. The sequenced CDR3 bases are TGCGCCAGCAGACAGGATGCGGGACAGGGGGGGTATGGC.

This clone has ten or more counts. The read ends 3 residues before the CDR3 terminus; that terminus is restored from the germline J gene. V and J are TRBV20-1 and TRBJ2-7, with D maybe TRBD2 (6 bases). Trimming cost V 1 base and J 0 bases, with 13 bases left between them. CDR1 and CDR2 (germline): DFQATT, SNEGSKA (reference sequence). The CDR3 length is 15 residues. CDR3 protein: CSARVSSGFSYEQYF. CDR3 DNA, as far as it was read: TGCAGTGCTAGAGTAAGTAGCGGATTCTCCTACGAG.

CDR3 residues: CASSRGVVVAESTDTQYF. The CDR3 bases that were read are TGCGCCAGCTCCAGGGGGGTTGTAGTAGCGGAAAGCACAGATACG. J is TRBJ2-3 and V is TRBV5-1; D is perhaps TRBD1 (7 bases). The read comes to an end 3 residues before the CDR3 does, leaving the germline J gene to fill in the end. The CDR3 has 18 amino acids. Trimming shortened V by 7 bases and J by 0 bases, and 24 bases separated the two germline ends. Germline V CDR1 and CDR2: SGHRS, YFSETQ.

Ten or more counts support this clone. The read terminates 3 residues ahead of where the CDR3 ends, so the germline J gene completes it. The rearrangement links TRBV6-4 to TRBJ2-3; 7 bases are a match to TRBD2. With 9 bases clipped from V and 2 bases from J, the junction kept 2 bases outside the gene matches. Germline V lookup: CDR1 MRHNA, CDR2 SNTAGT. The CDR3 is 12 amino acids. CDR3 bases read: TGTGCCAGGAGACTAGCCACAGATACG. The encoded protein is CARRLATDT. The complete CDR3 protein is CARRLATDTQYF.

This clone was seen at least ten times. The missing CDR3 end, 3 residues past where the read stops, is filled in from the germline J gene. At the DNA level, this CDR3 is encoded by other sequences in the same sample as well. The chain has TRBV6-2 or TRBV6-3 and TRBJ2-3; a possible D gene is TRBD2 (6 bases). CDR3 size: 12 residues. Germline values: CDR1 MNHEY, CDR2 SVGEGT. The ends were cut back, 2 bases at V and 6 bases at J, with 6 bases in the middle. Incomplete CDR3 DNA: TGTGCCAGCAGTTACCGGGGGGATACG. Encoded protein: CASSYRGDT. The complete CDR3 sequence is CASSYRGDTQYF.

This clone was seen at least ten times. The read falls 3 residues short of the CDR3 end, and the missing part is taken from the germline J gene. The chain links TRBV28 to TRBJ2-1; the D gene is possibly TRBD2 (6 bases). Germline CDR1 is MDHEN and CDR2 is SYDVKM. The V end was cut by 6 bases, the J end by 0 bases, with 9 bases between. The length of the CDR3 is 14 residues. The CDR3 bases that were read are TGTGCCAGCAGAGGGACTGTCTCCTACAATGAG. As protein: CASRGTVSYNE. The entire CDR3 protein reads CASRGTVSYNEQFF.

This clone was seen at least ten times. The read stops 3 residues short of the end of the CDR3; the missing end is completed from the germline J gene. V gene TRBV7-8 combines with J gene TRBJ2-1; a weak D match, TRBD2 (5 bases). CDR3 length: 15 residues. Trimming took 5 bases from V and 4 from J, leaving 15 bases between them. Germline V gene lookup returns CDR1 SGHVS and CDR2 FQNEAQ. The CDR3 protein is CASSPAGHIYNEQFF. The covered CDR3 bases are TGTGCCAGCAGCCCGGCGGGTCATATTTACAATGAG. Together with reference TRBV7-8 and TRBJ2-1, the CDR3 gives the full variable domain: GAGVSQSPRYKVAKRGQDVALRCDPISGHVSLFWYQQALGQGPEFLTYFQNEAQLDKSGLPSDRFFAERPEGSVSTLKIQRTQQEDSAVYLCASSPAGHIYNEQFFGPGTRLTVL.

In this sample, this clone turned up many times. The read ends 3 residues before the CDR3 terminus; that terminus is restored from the germline J gene. The genes are TRBV7-9 and TRBJ2-1; either TRBD1 or TRBD2 may fit D (5 bases each). V lost 2 bases, J lost 8 bases, and 10 bases lay in between. Germline values: CDR1 SEHNR, CDR2 FQNEAQ (reference sequence). The length of the CDR3 is 13 residues. The CDR3 is CASSLQGVDEQFF. The DNA read from the CDR3 is TGTGCCAGCAGCTTACAGGGAGTCGATGAG.

The table lists this clone with many counts. The read ends 3 residues shy of where the CDR3 ends; the end is completed using the germline J gene. V and J are TRBV20-1 and TRBJ2-3; TRBD1 matches 7 bases. V trimming: 6 bases; J trimming: 3 bases; junction bases outside the gene matches: 9. The CDR3 spans 14 residues. Germline V gene data show CDR1 as DFQATT and CDR2 as SNEGSKA (reference sequence). The sequenced part of the CDR3 DNA is TGCAGTGCGAAGACAGGGATGGAAACAGATACG. It translates to CSAKTGMETDT. The full CDR3 protein reads CSAKTGMETDTQYF.